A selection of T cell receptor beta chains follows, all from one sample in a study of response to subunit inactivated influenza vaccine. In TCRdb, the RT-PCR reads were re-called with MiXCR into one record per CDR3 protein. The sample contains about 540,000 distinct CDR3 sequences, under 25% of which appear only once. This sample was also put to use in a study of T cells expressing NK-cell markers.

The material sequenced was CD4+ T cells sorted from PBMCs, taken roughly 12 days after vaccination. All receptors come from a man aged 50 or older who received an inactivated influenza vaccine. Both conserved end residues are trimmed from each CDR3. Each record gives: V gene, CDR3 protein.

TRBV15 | ATSPPPPQETQY
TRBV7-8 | ASSLVSGEDTQY
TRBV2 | ASSVTGDRGGETQY
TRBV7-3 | ASSGDSGNTIY
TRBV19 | ASSTEWANVLT
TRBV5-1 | ASSLVASGQGNSPLH
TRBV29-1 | SVLVQGASYEQY
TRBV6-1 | ASLGGTGTGELF
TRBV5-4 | ASSSDYPGELF
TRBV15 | ATSRERGPIWEQF
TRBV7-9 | ASSSLRLATYNEQF
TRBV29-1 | SVEIGDHYEQY
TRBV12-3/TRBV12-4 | ASSPGLDSNYGYT
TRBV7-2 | ASSPPGQGPTGELF
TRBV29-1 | SARGRSNTDTQY
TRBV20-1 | SARDQLTLNYGYT
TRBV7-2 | ASSSGPSSYTQY
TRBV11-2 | ASSPHRDEQF
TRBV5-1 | ASTHGPQTEETQY
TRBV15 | ATSINSNQPQH
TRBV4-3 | ASSCGTKRTYEQY
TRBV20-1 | SARDDGNTGELF
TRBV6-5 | ASGFVGVYEQY
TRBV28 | ASSFRRTGGYNEQF
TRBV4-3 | ASSQQDRSPYEQY
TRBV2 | ASSARSAGPQH
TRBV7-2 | ASSFSQGKETQY
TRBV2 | ASRKRGENTGELF
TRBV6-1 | ASSEEFSGLPIPDTQY
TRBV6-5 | ASSYGSGSLLAEQF
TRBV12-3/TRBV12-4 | ASTGALNTGELF
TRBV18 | ASSPGTGKDRGYT
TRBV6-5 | ASSYQGRDGYGYT
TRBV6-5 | ASSFQGGATDTQY
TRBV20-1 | SARDTGQGQETQY
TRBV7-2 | ASSPNRKHTEAF
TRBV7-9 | ASSPGQIVLAKNIQY
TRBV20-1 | SAEGTGGRVDEQF
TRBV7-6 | ASSLAVGQPGRAF
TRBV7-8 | ASRISGGEIGELF
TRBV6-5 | ASSYARSAAASYNSPLH
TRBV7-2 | ASSLFLESNEQF
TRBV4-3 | ASSQGRGVFYEQY
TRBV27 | ASSLGGPLYNEQF
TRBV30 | ARGSLNYGYT
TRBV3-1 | ASRSTSGRGLYNEQF
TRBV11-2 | ASSLPTRTGESYNEQF
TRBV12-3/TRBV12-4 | ASSLGTSVKDEQF